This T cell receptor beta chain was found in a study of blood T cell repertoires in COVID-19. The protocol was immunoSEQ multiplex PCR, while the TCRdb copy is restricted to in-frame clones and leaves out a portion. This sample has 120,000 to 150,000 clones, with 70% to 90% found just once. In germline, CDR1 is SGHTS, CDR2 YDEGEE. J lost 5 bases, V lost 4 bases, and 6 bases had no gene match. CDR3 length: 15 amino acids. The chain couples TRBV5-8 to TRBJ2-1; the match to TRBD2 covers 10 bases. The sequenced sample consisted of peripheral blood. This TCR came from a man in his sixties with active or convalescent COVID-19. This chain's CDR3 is CASSVGLADNNEQFF. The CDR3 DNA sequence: TGTGCCAGCAGCGTCGGACTAGCGGATAACAATGAGCAGTTCTTC.